These T cell receptor beta chains were read from a single sample in a study of blood T cell repertoires in COVID-19. The assay was immunoSEQ multiplex PCR, and TCRdb's table has in-frame clones only and misses some. The sample has over 250,000 clones; 85% to 90% are singletons. The material sequenced was peripheral blood. All receptors come from a woman aged 45-60 years with COVID-19, enrolled during active disease. Both conserved end residues are part of each CDR3. Each record gives: J gene, V gene, clone size, D gene, CDR3 protein, CDR3 DNA. D genes are given only for firm matches. Clone sizes are given selectively: once, few, many, or a class where the clone is expanded.

TRBJ2-3 TRBV7-8 . TRBD1 CASSSTRGRAADTQYF TGTGCCAGCAGCTCTACCAGGGGGCGCGCAGCAGATACGCAGTATTTT
TRBJ2-5 TRBV11-2 . TRBD2 CASLGLAGGLKTQYF TGTGCCTCCCTCGGGTTAGCGGGAGGCTTAAAGACCCAGTACTTC
TRBJ2-1 TRBV9 . TRBD2 CASSLGLAGDFYNEQFF TGTGCCAGCAGCCTGGGACTAGCGGGAGATTTCTACAATGAGCAGTTCTTC
TRBJ2-6 TRBV13 . . CASSIRLPGANVLTF TGTGCCAGCAGCATCAGACTCCCTGGGGCCAACGTCCTGACTTTC
TRBJ2-3 TRBV11-3 . TRBD2 CASSRPKTSGGGSTDTQYF TGTGCCAGCAGCCGGCCGAAGACTAGCGGAGGGGGTTCCACAGATACGCAGTATTTT
TRBJ2-5 TRBV3-1/TRBV3-2 . TRBD2 CASSQAGLAFQETQYF TGTGCCAGCAGCCAAGCGGGACTAGCGTTCCAAGAGACCCAGTACTTC
TRBJ1-6 TRBV5-4 few TRBD1 CASSSRDRGTLYSPLHF TGTGCCAGCAGCTCCCGGGACAGGGGTACTTTGTATTCACCCCTCCACTTT
TRBJ1-3 TRBV2 once . CASRKAPEGSGNTIYF TGTGCCAGCAGGAAAGCACCCGAGGGATCTGGAAACACCATATATTTT
TRBJ2-1 TRBV7-2 . . CASSVGVEQFF TGTGCCAGCAGCGTAGGAGTGGAGCAGTTCTTC
TRBJ2-5 TRBV29-1 . TRBD2 CSVEWREGRETQYF TGCAGCGTTGAGTGGCGGGAGGGCCGGGAGACCCAGTACTTC
TRBJ2-3 TRBV2 once TRBD2 CASSDGVAGITDTQYF TGTGCCAGCAGTGACGGAGTAGCGGGCATCACAGATACGCAGTATTTT
TRBJ1-6 TRBV29-1 . . CSVGTGEGNSPLHF TGCAGCGTCGGAACGGGAGAGGGAAATTCACCCCTCCACTTT
TRBJ2-7 TRBV12-3/TRBV12-4 . TRBD1 CASSYGTGQEQYF TGTGCCAGCAGCTATGGGACAGGGCAGGAGCAGTACTTC
TRBJ2-7 TRBV11-3 . TRBD2 CASSISGSYEQYF TGTGCCAGCAGCATTAGCGGGAGCTACGAGCAGTACTTC
TRBJ1-1 TRBV7-2 . TRBD1 CASSLVRGRGEAFF TGTGCCAGCAGCTTAGTAAGGGGGCGCGGTGAAGCTTTCTTT
TRBJ2-7 TRBV19 . . CASSIQVSYEQYF TGTGCCAGTAGTATACAGGTGTCCTACGAGCAGTACTTC
TRBJ2-5 TRBV7-2 . TRBD2 CASSLARERPKTQYF TGTGCCAGCAGCTTAGCGCGGGAGAGGCCCAAGACCCAGTACTTC
TRBJ2-2 TRBV10-3 . TRBD1 CALRPGQVPNTGELFF TGTGCGCTCCGCCCTGGACAGGTACCGAACACCGGGGAGCTGTTTTTT
TRBJ2-1 TRBV7-8 . . CASSWESSYNEQFF TGTGCCAGCAGTTGGGAGAGCTCCTACAATGAGCAGTTCTTC
TRBJ2-2 TRBV24-1 . TRBD1 CATSDWGRDRVTGELFF TGTGCCACCAGTGATTGGGGTCGGGACAGGGTTACCGGGGAGCTGTTTTTT
TRBJ1-5 TRBV5-5 . TRBD1 CASSVGTGGIPQHF TGTGCCAGCAGCGTCGGGACAGGGGGCATACCCCAGCATTTT
TRBJ2-5 TRBV5-4 . TRBD2 CASSPTLRLAGAGLETQYF TGTGCCAGCAGTCCAACCCTTCGACTAGCGGGAGCAGGGTTGGAGACCCAGTACTTC
TRBJ2-4 TRBV5-1 . TRBD1 CASSLEGAQNIQYF TGCGCCAGCAGCTTGGAGGGGGCTCAAAACATTCAGTACTTC
TRBJ1-5 TRBV2 . TRBD1 CASRGDRGLPQHF TGTGCCAGCAGGGGCGACAGGGGGTTGCCCCAGCATTTT
TRBJ2-3 TRBV27 . TRBD2 CASSGLAPATDTQYF TGTGCCAGCAGTGGACTAGCGCCCGCCACAGATACGCAGTATTTT
TRBJ2-7 TRBV19 . . CASSIGGTAYEQYF TGTGCCAGTAGTATCGGAGGGACAGCCTACGAGCAGTACTTC
TRBJ2-5 TRBV6-2/TRBV6-3 . TRBD1 CASSYLSWTGFGETQYF TGTGCCAGCAGTTACCTTAGCTGGACAGGGTTCGGCGAGACCCAGTACTTC
TRBJ2-5 TRBV2 . TRBD1 CASNRDRGPEETQYF TGTGCCAGCAATCGGGACAGGGGGCCCGAGGAGACCCAGTACTTC
TRBJ2-7 TRBV11-3 once . CASSLTRYEQYF TGTGCCAGCAGCTTAACTCGATACGAGCAGTACTTC
TRBJ1-2 TRBV7-9 . . CASSLGSIAFSSYGYTF TGTGCCAGCAGCTTAGGTAGCATAGCTTTTAGCAGCTATGGCTACACCTTC
TRBJ1-2 TRBV27 . TRBD1 CASSPRTGHYGYTF TGTGCCAGCAGTCCCCGGACAGGGCACTATGGCTACACCTTC
TRBJ2-1 TRBV27 few TRBD2 CASSLGTSVSNEQFF TGTGCCAGCAGTTTAGGGACTAGCGTCAGTAATGAGCAGTTCTTC
TRBJ2-5 TRBV15 . TRBD2 CATSGLEQETQYF TGTGCCACCTCGGGACTAGAACAAGAGACCCAGTACTTC
TRBJ2-5 TRBV6-1 . . CASSEESGSGETQYF TGTGCCAGCAGTGAAGAATCCGGGAGCGGGGAGACCCAGTACTTC
TRBJ2-5 TRBV18 . . CASSPGTPSQETQYF TGTGCCAGCTCCCCAGGGACACCCTCCCAAGAGACCCAGTACTTC
TRBJ2-3 TRBV10-3 . TRBD2 CAISSGRGTDTQYF TGTGCCATCAGTAGCGGGAGGGGGACAGATACGCAGTATTTT
TRBJ1-1 TRBV4-3 . . CASSQEQGNTEAFF TGCGCCAGCAGCCAGGAACAGGGGAACACTGAAGCTTTCTTT
TRBJ2-4 TRBV29-1 . TRBD2 CSALGGVAKNIQYF TGCAGCGCTTTGGGAGGGGTAGCCAAAAACATTCAGTACTTC
TRBJ2-1 TRBV7-7 . . CASSLGDGRSYNEQFF TGTGCTAGCAGCTTAGGCGACGGGAGATCCTACAATGAGCAGTTCTTC
TRBJ1-1 TRBV30 once TRBD1 CAWRSQHTGGAEAFF TGTGCCTGGAGATCCCAGCATACAGGGGGCGCGGAAGCTTTCTTT
TRBJ1-5 TRBV5-5 . . CASSLSPTGIYNQPQHF TGTGCCAGCAGCTTGTCCCCCACAGGGATATACAATCAGCCCCAGCATTTT
TRBJ1-1 TRBV18 . TRBD1 CASTGQPNTEAFF TGTGCCAGTACGGGACAGCCGAACACTGAAGCTTTCTTT
TRBJ1-4 TRBV6-5 . . CASSYGLRDEKLFF TGTGCCAGCAGTTACGGCTTGAGGGATGAAAAACTGTTTTTT
TRBJ1-3 TRBV18 . . CASSPSAGSGNTIYF TGTGCCAGCTCGCCCTCGGCGGGATCTGGAAACACCATATATTTT
TRBJ2-2 TRBV29-1 . TRBD1 CSTQGQANTGELFF TGCAGCACACAGGGACAGGCGAACACCGGGGAGCTGTTTTTT
TRBJ2-7 TRBV12-5 . TRBD1 CASGQDRGLYEQYF TGTGCTAGTGGTCAAGACAGGGGTCTCTACGAGCAGTACTTC
TRBJ1-1 TRBV7-3 . TRBD1 CASSRGGQGANTEAFF TGTGCCAGCAGCCGAGGGGGACAGGGGGCTAACACTGAAGCTTTCTTT
TRBJ1-5 TRBV2 . . CASSGYGAANSNQPQHF TGTGCCAGCAGTGGTTATGGGGCCGCAAATAGCAATCAGCCCCAGCATTTT
TRBJ2-3 TRBV11-2 . . CASSVTGTSDTQYF TGTGCCAGCAGCGTTACAGGGACCTCAGATACGCAGTATTTT
TRBJ1-1 TRBV30 . . CAWSVQKTGNMNTEAFF TGTGCCTGGAGTGTACAGAAGACAGGAAACATGAACACTGAAGCTTTCTTT
TRBJ2-2 TRBV19 . . CASRGGGRANTGELFF TGTGCCAGTAGGGGGGGTGGCAGGGCGAACACCGGGGAGCTGTTTTTT
TRBJ2-7 TRBV6-1 . TRBD1 CASSELDRVRDEQYF TGTGCCAGCAGTGAATTGGACAGGGTGAGGGACGAGCAGTACTTC
TRBJ2-1 TRBV7-2 . TRBD2 CASSFLRLAGGRYNEQFF TGTGCCAGCAGCTTCTTAAGACTAGCGGGAGGGAGGTACAATGAGCAGTTCTTC